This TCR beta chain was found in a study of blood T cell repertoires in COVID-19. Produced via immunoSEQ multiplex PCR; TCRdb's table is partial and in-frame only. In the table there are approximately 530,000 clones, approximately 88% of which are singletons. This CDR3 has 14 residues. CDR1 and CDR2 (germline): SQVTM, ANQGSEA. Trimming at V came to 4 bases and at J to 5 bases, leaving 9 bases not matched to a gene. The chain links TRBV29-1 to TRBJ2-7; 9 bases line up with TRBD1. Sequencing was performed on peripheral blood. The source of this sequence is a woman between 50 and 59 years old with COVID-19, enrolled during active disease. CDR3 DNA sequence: TGCAGCGTTGTTCCCCACAGGGGGCGCAACGAGCAGTACTTC. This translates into CSVVPHRGRNEQYF.